These T cell receptor beta chains were read from a single sample in a study of chemoradiotherapy in HPV16-positive cancers. TCRdb's copy holds only in-frame clones and misses some; the assay was immunoSEQ multiplex PCR. In the table there are about 8,100 clones, about three quarters of which are singletons. Sample collection occurred from a patient who underwent chemoradiotherapy. Source of these receptors: a human donor with HPV-associated anogenital cancer. Each CDR3 is given with its conserved first and last residue. Each record gives: J gene, clone size, V gene, D gene, CDR3 DNA, CDR3 protein. A D gene is named only where the DNA matches it firmly. The size of a clone is reported for some rows only, either as once, few or many, or as a class for expanded clones.

>TRBJ2-6|few|TRBV7-6|-
TGTGCCAGCAGCCCGGGACACACCAGGGGGGCCAACGTCCTGACTTTC
CASSPGHTRGANVLTF
>TRBJ1-2|-|TRBV19|TRBD1
TGTGCCAGTAGTAAGGGACAGGGGAGTTTCTATGGCTACACCTTC
CASSKGQGSFYGYTF
>TRBJ1-6|-|TRBV5-4|TRBD1
TGTGCCAGCAGCCTAAACAGGGGAAATTCACCCCTCCACTTT
CASSLNRGNSPLHF
>TRBJ1-1|-|TRBV2|TRBD1
TGTGCCAGCAGCGGACAGGGACCTGAAGCTTTCTTT
CASSGQGPEAFF
>TRBJ2-3|-|TRBV7-2|-
TGTGCCAGCAGCTTCTGGGGTTCATCAGATACGCAGTATTTT
CASSFWGSSDTQYF
>TRBJ2-1|-|TRBV12-2|-
TGTGCAAGTCGGAGCGGGGGGAGCTCCTACAATGAGCAGTTCTTC
CASRSGGSSYNEQFF
>TRBJ2-7|-|TRBV9|TRBD1
TGTGCCAGCAGCGCGACAGGGATTGGATACGAGCAGTACTTC
CASSATGIGYEQYF
>TRBJ2-1|-|TRBV6-5|-
TGTGCCAGCAGTAACGGACAGACTAACAATGAGCAGTTCTTC
CASSNGQTNNEQFF
>TRBJ2-3|-|TRBV2|-
TGTGCCAGCAGTGACCCTACAGCACCTTACACAGATACGCAGTATTTT
CASSDPTAPYTDTQYF
>TRBJ2-1|few|TRBV2|-
TGTGCCAGCAGCGCCTACTCCTTGGGAGGCAATGAGCAGTTCTTC
CASSAYSLGGNEQFF
>TRBJ2-6|-|TRBV7-8|TRBD1
TGTGCCAGCTCCGGGGCAGGGGGTCTAACTGGGGCCAACGTCCTGACTTTC
CASSGAGGLTGANVLTF
>TRBJ2-3|-|TRBV28|-
TGTGCCAGCAGTTTTCCCAAGGCGGGGTCAGATACGCAGTATTTT
CASSFPKAGSDTQYF
>TRBJ1-2|once|TRBV2|TRBD1
TGTGCCAGCAGCAGACAGGGGGTGGATGGCTACACCTTC
CASSRQGVDGYTF
>TRBJ2-7|-|TRBV30|-
TGTGCCTGGAGTAAGGGTACCTACGAGCAGTACTTC
CAWSKGTYEQYF
>TRBJ2-5|-|TRBV2|TRBD2
TGTGCCAGCATAGTCGGGGCTAGCGGTGGTCAAGAGACCCAGTACTTC
CASIVGASGGQETQYF
>TRBJ2-5|-|TRBV7-7|TRBD1
TGTGCTAGCAGCTTAGCAGATGCAGGGGGCACGGAGACCCAGTACTTC
CASSLADAGGTETQYF
>TRBJ2-1|-|TRBV11-3|-
TGTGCCAGCAGCCCCATGGGCAGATACAATGAGCAGTTCTTC
CASSPMGRYNEQFF
>TRBJ1-2|once|TRBV23-1|TRBD1
TGCGCCAGCCGGACAGGGGGCGGTGGCTACACCTTC
CASRTGGGGYTF
>TRBJ1-1|-|TRBV18|TRBD1
TGTGCCAGCTCGCCACAGGGGGCTAACACTGAAGCTTTCTTT
CASSPQGANTEAFF
>TRBJ2-6|-|TRBV30|-
TGTGCCTGGAGTGTACGGGGGGCCGGGACTCCTGCTCGCTCTGGGGCCAACGTCCTGACTTTC
CAWSVRGAGTPARSGANVLTF
>TRBJ2-1|few|TRBV19|TRBD1
TGTGCCAGTAAACGGACAGGGGGCCAGAATGAGCAGTTCTTC
CASKRTGGQNEQFF
>TRBJ2-1|-|TRBV7-3|-
TGTGCCAGCAGCGCGGGCAATGAGCAGTTCTTC
CASSAGNEQFF
>TRBJ1-1|once|TRBV4-3|-
TGCGCCAGCAGCCAAGGGGACTACCTTTTTCGGGACACTGAAGCTTTCTTT
CASSQGDYLFRDTEAFF
>TRBJ2-1|-|TRBV25-1|-
TGTGCCAGCAGTGATCCCTTGGCGGGGGAGCAGTTCTTC
CASSDPLAGEQFF
>TRBJ1-1|-|TRBV6-1|-
TGTGCCAGCAGGGGAACTCAGGGGAACACTGAAGCTTTCTTT
CASRGTQGNTEAFF
>TRBJ1-5|few|TRBV7-2|-
TGTGCCAGCAGCCAAGCGGCGGGCAATCAGCCCCAGCATTTT
CASSQAAGNQPQHF
>TRBJ2-3|-|TRBV7-6|-
TGTGCCAGCAGTACCGGGACCTTCACAGATACGCAGTATTTT
CASSTGTFTDTQYF
>TRBJ1-1|-|TRBV28|-
TGTGCCAGCAAGTCGTCGGCCGTACGGCAGGGTCGGCGGAACACTGAAGCTTTCTTT
CASKSSAVRQGRRNTEAFF
>TRBJ1-1|few|TRBV14|TRBD1
TGTGCCAGCAGCCAAGTTGACAGGGCAACTTTCTTT
CASSQVDRATFF
>TRBJ2-1|-|TRBV9|-
TGTGCCAGCAGCGTAGCAAGCCTTCGGAATGAGCAGTTCTTC
CASSVASLRNEQFF
>TRBJ2-1|once|TRBV7-9|-
TGTGCCAGCAGCTTGGCAGGGGACTGGGATGAGCAGTTCTTC
CASSLAGDWDEQFF
>TRBJ1-4|few|TRBV9|TRBD1
TGTGCCAGCAGCCGGACCCAGGGGGGGGAAAAACTGTTTTTT
CASSRTQGGEKLFF
>TRBJ1-4|-|TRBV27|-
TGTGCCAGCCGATTGGGTCTAAACGAAAAACTGTTTTTT
CASRLGLNEKLFF
>TRBJ1-2|-|TRBV30|-
TGTGCCTGGAGTAGAATAAGGAACTATGGCTACACCTTC
CAWSRIRNYGYTF
>TRBJ2-3|-|TRBV5-1|-
TGCGCCAGCAGCCAGGACTTTGATACGCAGTATTTT
CASSQDFDTQYF
>TRBJ2-7|-|TRBV11-2|-
TGTGCCAGCAGCTTAGATTTTGGGAGCTCCTACGAGCAGTACTTC
CASSLDFGSSYEQYF
>TRBJ2-1|-|TRBV5-4|-
TGTGCCAGCAGCTTGGGGGGGAGAGAAGCGTTCTTC
CASSLGGREAFF
>TRBJ1-6|few|TRBV28|TRBD1
TGTGCCAGCAGTTTAGGCGGGACAGAAACGGCACCCCTCCACTTT
CASSLGGTETAPLHF
>TRBJ2-2|few|TRBV19|-
TGTGCCAGTATCCCGACAGGGAGGACCGGGGAGCTGTTTTTT
CASIPTGRTGELFF
>TRBJ2-2|-|TRBV5-1|-
TGCGCCAGCAGCTTGGGGACAGTTTACGCCGGGGAGCTGTTTTTT
CASSLGTVYAGELFF
>TRBJ1-5|-|TRBV28|-
TGTGCCAGCACCGTTGCTCCAGTAAGTCAGCCCCAGCATTTT
CASTVAPVSQPQHF
>TRBJ2-5|once|TRBV11-3|-
TGTGCCAGCAGCTTATCAGGGGTAGAGACCCAGTACTTC
CASSLSGVETQYF